This TCR beta chain is drawn from a study of blood T cell repertoires in COVID-19 (dated by TCRdb to 2020 to 2021). Looking at the study overall: Collaborator samples came from the United States, Italy and Spain and covered acute and convalescent phases of COVID-19. The prospective study material was composed of cDNA or gDNA derived from T cells, B-cell-depleted T cells, or PBMCs. Deeply sampled blood TCRbeta repertoires from subjects exposed to, actively infected with, or recovered from COVID-19 were included in the dataset. The repertoires were released in a freely available public database meant as a resource for research on the immune response to SARS-CoV-2. Samples were obtained from the ongoing ImmuneRACE study (first 160 participants) and from about 1,300 subjects provided by 6 global collaborators. Sample metadata almost always included a de-identified subject ID, COVID-19 status, age in years and sex. Where available, HLA class I and class II types were obtained from metadata supplied by the sample provider rather than from assay-based typing.

Participants in the prospective study were enrolled through a virtual design, were aged about 18 to 100 years, and lived in about two dozen United States geographic areas. To assign participants to cohorts, the prospective study relied on clinical history that participants themselves reported in a screening survey and a study questionnaire. Recovered participants in ImmuneRACE Cohort 3 were defined by two consecutive negative NP/OP PCR tests, clearance by a healthcare professional, or resolution of symptoms. Each participant in the prospective study had whole blood, serum and a nasopharyngeal or oropharyngeal swab collected by mobile phlebotomists. Prospective study participants could optionally give additional blood draws and questionnaires over an approximately two-month period. Before DNA extraction, prospective study blood samples were shipped either frozen or at room temperature. TCRbeta CDR3 regions were amplified from genomic DNA using the immunoSEQ Assay, a bias-controlled multiplex PCR. As for the authors' bioinformatics: The number of nucleated cells in each sample was estimated from the amplification of reference gene primers within the assay. To quantify the absolute abundance of each unique TCRbeta CDR3 rearrangement, sequence reads were collapsed and filtered. Productive Simpson clonality was computed per sample as the square root of Simpson's diversity index over productive rearrangements. TCRdb took over this immuneACCESS table, retaining in-frame rearrangements with V and J assigned. Such tables are incomplete; in checked studies, under half of the missing clones stem from an unresolved V gene, and the remainder is unexplained. V and J calls and clone size are as listed in that table; D and trimming were resolved from the DNA. A total of nearly 400,000 clones appear in this sample, roughly 89% of them only once. Jointly, the top ten make up 1.7% of the sample.

A word on this clone: The specificity of this receptor is unknown. Germline is not matched at one junction end, which may reflect a read error.

The germline V gene yields MNHEY for CDR1 and SVGAGI for CDR2. The CDR3 sequence holds 13 residues, the cysteine and phenylalanine included. Only CDR3 DNA remains: 39 bases, in frame from the first base. Points the paper makes about the study in general: The quantity of clinical and demographic metadata differed by source and by participant and was supplied without curation.

The sequence came from a woman under 40 who had recovered from COVID-19. Material for sequencing was PBMCs or T cells enriched from blood (not recorded which). The V and J segments used are TRBV6-5 and TRBJ1-1; the best D guess is TRBD1, with 6 bases matching. The CDR3 reads CASTSSGDTEAFF. The base sequence is TGTGCCAGCACTTCCTCTGGGGACACCGAAGCTTTCTTT.